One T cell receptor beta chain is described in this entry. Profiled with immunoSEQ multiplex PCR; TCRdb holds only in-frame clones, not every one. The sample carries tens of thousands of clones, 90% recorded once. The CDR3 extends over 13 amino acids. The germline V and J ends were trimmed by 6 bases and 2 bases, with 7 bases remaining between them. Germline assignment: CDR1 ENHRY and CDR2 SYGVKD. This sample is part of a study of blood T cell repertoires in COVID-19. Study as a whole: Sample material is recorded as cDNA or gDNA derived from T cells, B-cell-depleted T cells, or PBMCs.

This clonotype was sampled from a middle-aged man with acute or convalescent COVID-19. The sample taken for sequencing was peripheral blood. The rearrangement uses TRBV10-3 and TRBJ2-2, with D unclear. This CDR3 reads CAISSGNTGELFF. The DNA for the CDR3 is TGTGCCATCAGCTCGGGTAACACCGGGGAGCTGTTTTTT.